These 13 T cell receptor beta chains were all obtained from the same sample, sequenced in a study of T cells in Graves' hyperthyroidism and ophthalmopathy. Researchers amplified the TCR beta CDR3 regions from RNA transcripts. TCR CDR3 regions were first amplified by RT-PCR with HTBI primers. A single record per CDR3 protein comes from TCRdb applying MiXCR to the multiplex PCR reads. Of 250,000 to 350,000 distinct CDR3 sequences listed, around 15% are singletons. Sequenced sample: blood. Receptors were obtained from a woman in her sixties with Graves' ophthalmopathy.

In its sample, this clonotype was seen many times. The chain joins TRBV12-3 or TRBV12-4 to TRBJ1-5; D remains ambiguous. The CDR3 has 15 residues. The V and J ends lost 5 bases and 3 bases respectively, with 14 bases between them. In DNA form, the CDR3 reads TGTGCCAGCAGTCTGGGGTACAGAGACAATCAGCCCCAGCATTTT. Translated, it gives CASSLGYRDNQPQHF.

This clonotype turned up a few times. The chain employs TRBV19 and TRBJ1-5, with 7 bases that match TRBD1. The V and J ends lost 10 bases and 3 bases, in that order; junction bases with no gene match: 6. The germline V gene has CDR1 LNHDA and CDR2 SQIVND (reference sequence). The length of the CDR3 is 13 residues. This chain's CDR3 is CATEDRNNQPQHF. CDR3 nucleotides: TGTGCCACCGAGGACAGGAACAATCAGCCCCAGCATTTT.

This clonotype was seen at least ten times. This sequence joins TRBV25-1 and TRBJ2-7, with TRBD2 matching 7 bases. The germline V gene encodes CDR1 MGHDK and CDR2 SYGVNS. The CDR3 runs to 11 residues. Germline trimming cut 4 bases from V and 7 bases from J; bases unmatched to any gene: 1. CDR3 nucleotide sequence: TGTGCCAGCAGTGGGGGGGGTGAGCAGTACTTC. This translates into CASSGGGEQYF.

This clonotype has ten or more counts. The chain recombines TRBV20-1 with TRBJ2-7; no clear D. This CDR3 spans 13 amino acids. Germline loops: CDR1 DFQATT, CDR2 SNEGSKA (reference sequence). Trimming shortened V by 6 bases and J by 0 bases, and 12 bases separated the two germline ends. This CDR3 reads CSAPRYASYEQYF. The CDR3 DNA is TGCAGTGCCCCAAGGTACGCCTCCTACGAGCAGTACTTC.

V usage is TRBV27 and J usage is TRBJ1-2; 9 positions match TRBD1. Germline assignment: CDR1 MNHEY and CDR2 SMNVEV (reference sequence). The CDR3 consists of 17 residues. J was trimmed by 0 bases and V by 5 bases; bases with no gene match: 10. CDR3 residues: CASSQSGTGTANYGYTF. The CDR3 region has the DNA TGTGCCAGCAGTCAATCCGGGACAGGGACGGCTAACTATGGCTACACCTTC.

This clonotype was seen ten or more times. V gene TRBV7-2 combines with J gene TRBJ1-2, with 7 bases fitting TRBD1. V trimming: 4 bases; J trimming: 14 bases; junction bases outside the gene matches: 13. The CDR3 spans 13 residues. Germline-derived CDR1 and CDR2 are SGHTA and FQGNSA. The CDR3 here is CASSSRQGRAITF. The DNA for the CDR3 is TGTGCCAGCAGCTCCCGACAGGGCAGGGCTATTACCTTC.

This clonotype was counted many times. The junction shows a germline mismatch at one end, possibly a read error. The V call is TRBV7-7, the J call TRBJ2-5, with a tentative D call TRBD2 (6 bases). The CDR3 is made up of 15 amino acids. Germline V gene lookup returns CDR1 SSHAT and CDR2 FNYEAQ (reference sequence). The CDR3 bases are TGTGCTAGCAGCTTAGCGTGGGACTCGCAAGAGACCCAGTACTTC. Protein product: CASSLAWDSQETQYF.

This clonotype was counted at least ten times. The V gene is TRBV3-1, the J gene TRBJ1-2; D is unresolved. V was pared by 5 bases and J by 5 bases, with 9 bases between. Germline CDR1 is LGHDT and CDR2 is YNNKEL (reference sequence). CDR3 length: 12 amino acids. The CDR3 region has the DNA TGTGCCAGCAGCTCCGGGATTTATGGCTACACCTTC. Protein sequence: CASSSGIYGYTF.

In its sample, this clonotype was seen many times. The V call is TRBV2, the J call TRBJ2-1; perhaps TRBD2 as D (5 bases). V was pared by 2 bases and J by 3 bases, with 8 bases between. The CDR3 spans 14 residues. Germline CDR1 SNHLY, CDR2 FYNNEI. CDR3 DNA: TGTGCCAGCAGTGAACGGGGTTACTACAATGAGCAGTTCTTC. Translating it yields CASSERGYYNEQFF. The full variable domain, rest sourced from reference TRBV2 and TRBJ2-1, is EPEVTQTPSHQVTQMGQEVILRCVPISNHLYFYWYRQILGQKVEFLVSFYNNEISEKSEIFDDQFSVERPDGSNFTLKIRSTKLEDSAMYFCASSERGYYNEQFFGPGTRLTVL.

This clonotype was seen repeatedly, ten times or more. V gene TRBV11-2 combines with J gene TRBJ2-5, with D hard to call. The CDR3 loop spans 14 amino acids. Trimming removed 5 bases from V and 5 bases from J, with 15 bases in between. Germline loops: CDR1 SGHAT, CDR2 FQNNGV. The CDR3 loop reads CASSPRAARETQYF. The CDR3 nucleotides read TGTGCCAGCAGCCCCCGCGCGGCTCGGGAGACCCAGTACTTC.

This clonotype was seen only a few times. The chain links TRBV4-3 to TRBJ2-3, with 7 bases matching TRBD2. The CDR3 is 17 residues long. Germline CDR1 LGHNA, CDR2 YSLEER. With 1 base clipped from V and 3 bases from J, the junction kept 10 bases outside the gene matches. CDR3 amino acids: CASSQVPYGGGTDTQYF. In DNA form, the CDR3 reads TGCGCCAGCAGCCAAGTCCCCTACGGCGGGGGTACAGATACGCAGTATTTT.

The chain couples TRBV4-2 to TRBJ2-7, with 7 positions matching TRBD2. The CDR3 is 15 amino acids. From germline, CDR1 is LGHNA and CDR2 YNFKEQ. Trimming cost V 1 base and J 6 bases; bases outside gene matches: 9. CDR3 region: CASSQVTSGKLEQYF. CDR3 sequence (DNA): TGTGCCAGCAGCCAAGTAACCAGCGGGAAGCTCGAGCAGTACTTC.

The J gene is TRBJ2-1, the V gene TRBV5-1; D remains ambiguous. Germline values: CDR1 SGHRS, CDR2 YFSETQ. The CDR3 is 15 amino acids. V lost 4 bases and J 0 bases, leaving 11 bases between the germline ends. The CDR3, as DNA: TGCGCCAGCAGCGAACAGAAGAGCTCCTACAATGAGCAGTTCTTC. As protein: CASSEQKSSYNEQFF.